This TCR beta chain came from a study of CD8 T cells in Susac syndrome. Study observations and caveats: Individuals included in the TCR sequencing and HLA analysis were acknowledged by the study to be relatively few in number.

To note about this clonotype: What it binds is unknown.

In Susac syndrome patients, recently defined diagnostic criteria for definite or probable disease were met. TEMRA cells were enriched by FACS, while CD8+ and CD4+ T cells were obtained through a negative isolation that was performed magnetically. V lost 4 bases, J lost 6 bases, and 17 bases lay in between. Germline CDR1 SGHDT, CDR2 YYEEEE. This CDR3 contains 15 residues. A quantity of roughly 0.5 to 1 ug RNA underwent reverse transcription using random hexamers. TCRdb analysed the immunoSEQ multiplex PCR reads with MiXCR anew, one entry per CDR3 protein. The sample shows about 240,000 distinct CDR3 sequences, 96% of them seen only once.

This receptor was identified in a human donor with Susac syndrome. This chain links TRBV5-6 with TRBJ2-1, with TRBD2 as a possible D gene (6 bases). The sample taken for sequencing was CD4+ T cells from PBMCs. CDR3 region: CASSRELEGGNEQFF. CDR3 DNA: TGTGCCAGCAGCCGGGAACTCGAGGGAGGCAATGAGCAGTTCTTC.